A selection of T cell receptor beta chains follows, all from one sample in a study of T-cell memory formation after mild COVID-19. TCRdb reanalysed the 5' RACE reads using MiXCR and keeps one entry per CDR3 protein. Here the sample spans 150,000 or so distinct CDR3 sequences, about 28% being singletons. Input material: PBMCs or a T cell subset sorted from them (not recorded which). Receptors were obtained from an adult woman who had mild COVID-19 (a few samples of this study predate the infection). Cell type and time point are not known. CDR3s include the opening cysteine and the closing phenylalanine or tryptophan. A D gene is named only where the DNA matches it firmly. Some rows have no size entry. The others give once, few or many, or a class for an expanded clone.

V gene	D gene	J gene	clone size	CDR3 length	CDR3 protein	CDR3 DNA
TRBV4-2	TRBD2	TRBJ2-3	few	15	CASSQKAGEGDTQYF	TGTGCCAGCAGCCAGAAAGCGGGAGAGGGAGATACGCAGTATTTT
TRBV5-6	.	TRBJ2-7	many	13	CASSLQNIYEQYF	TGTGCCAGCAGCTTGCAAAACATCTACGAGCAGTACTTC
TRBV15	.	TRBJ1-1	few	16	CATSRGFLGGNTEAFF	TGTGCCACCAGCAGAGGGTTCTTAGGAGGGAACACTGAAGCTTTCTTT
TRBV12-3/TRBV12-4	.	TRBJ1-2	.	15	CASSPLKGGVAGYTF	TGTGCCAGCAGTCCACTGAAAGGGGGGGTGGCTGGCTACACCTTC
TRBV5-1	.	TRBJ2-7	.	14	CASSLEQVAYEQYF	TGCGCCAGCAGCTTGGAACAAGTAGCCTACGAGCAGTACTTC
TRBV20-1	TRBD1	TRBJ1-2	many	14	CSASKDRGPDGYTF	TGCAGTGCTAGCAAGGACAGGGGCCCGGATGGCTACACCTTC
TRBV7-8	.	TRBJ2-3	.	13	CASSLGLWDTQYF	TGTGCCAGCAGCTTAGGACTTTGGGATACGCAGTATTTT
TRBV6-6	.	TRBJ2-2	few	15	CASSVTATNTGELFF	TGTGCCAGCAGTGTAACAGCGACTAACACCGGGGAGCTGTTTTTT
TRBV10-3	TRBD2	TRBJ2-1	.	15	CAISDSGGRSNEQFF	TGTGCCATCAGTGATAGCGGGGGGCGAAGCAATGAGCAGTTCTTC
TRBV7-9	TRBD2	TRBJ2-3	.	15	CASGLSGGTTDTQYF	TGTGCCAGCGGTCTTAGCGGGGGGACAACAGATACGCAGTATTTT
TRBV11-2	TRBD2	TRBJ2-1	.	15	CASSLWTSGMDEQFF	TGTGCCAGCAGCTTATGGACTAGCGGGATGGATGAGCAGTTCTTC
TRBV6-5	TRBD2	TRBJ2-7	.	16	CASSQLPPGLGNEQYF	TGTGCCAGCAGCCAACTCCCCCCGGGACTAGGTAACGAGCAGTACTTC
TRBV9	.	TRBJ2-7	.	14	CASSVGVYQYEQYF	TGTGCCAGCAGCGTAGGCGTCTATCAGTACGAGCAGTACTTC
TRBV24-1	.	TRBJ2-2	once	12	CATSEGSRELFF	TGTGCCACCAGTGAGGGGTCCCGGGAGCTGTTTTTT
TRBV4-2	.	TRBJ2-2	.	19	CASSQEKGFPGQLTGELFF	TGTGCCAGCAGCCAAGAAAAGGGCTTTCCCGGACAGCTTACCGGGGAGCTGTTTTTT
TRBV24-1	.	TRBJ2-3	few	13	CATSPGSTDTQYF	TGTGCCACCAGTCCCGGGAGCACAGATACGCAGTATTTT
TRBV5-1	TRBD1	TRBJ2-3	.	15	CASSLVSGGGDTQYF	TGCGCCAGCAGCTTGGTGTCAGGGGGCGGAGATACGCAGTATTTT
TRBV6-5	.	TRBJ2-5	.	13	CASSSATGETQYF	TGTGCCAGCAGTTCGGCGACTGGAGAGACCCAGTACTTC
TRBV5-8	.	TRBJ2-2	few	14	CASSSTGNTGELFF	TGTGCCAGCAGCTCCACAGGAAACACCGGGGAGCTGTTTTTT
TRBV20-1	TRBD1	TRBJ2-7	.	14	CSAPSGQSDYEQYF	TGCAGTGCTCCTTCGGGACAGTCTGACTACGAGCAGTACTTC
TRBV5-1	.	TRBJ2-4	few	16	CASSLLGSEAKNIQYF	TGCGCCAGCAGCCTTCTCGGGAGCGAAGCCAAAAACATTCAGTACTTC
TRBV7-6	.	TRBJ1-4	few	13	CASSREVNEKLFF	TGTGCCAGCAGCCGGGAGGTTAATGAAAAACTGTTTTTT
TRBV12-3/TRBV12-4	.	TRBJ1-6	few	14	CASSLEGRNSPLHF	TGTGCCAGCAGTTTGGAAGGGAGGAATTCACCCCTCCACTTT
TRBV30	.	TRBJ2-3	few	16	CAWSAFSPVVPDTQYF	TGTGCCTGGAGCGCGTTTTCCCCGGTCGTTCCAGATACGCAGTATTTT
TRBV12-3/TRBV12-4	TRBD1	TRBJ1-6	.	15	CASSLLDRDNSPLHF	TGTGCCAGCAGTTTGTTGGACAGGGATAATTCACCCCTCCACTTT
TRBV7-8	.	TRBJ2-5	few	14	CASSLVPEQETQYF	TGTGCCAGCAGCTTAGTTCCAGAACAAGAGACCCAGTACTTC
TRBV4-1	.	TRBJ2-6	.	19	CASSQEGPPVGSGANVLTF	TGCGCCAGCAGCCAAGAAGGGCCTCCGGTGGGCTCTGGGGCCAACGTCCTGACTTTC
TRBV5-5	TRBD2	TRBJ2-1	few	16	CASSLARLAGYNEQFF	TGTGCCAGCAGCTTGGCGAGACTAGCGGGGTACAATGAGCAGTTCTTC
TRBV6-2/TRBV6-3	.	TRBJ2-1	.	14	CASSYPGAYNEQFF	TGTGCCAGCAGTTACCCTGGGGCCTACAATGAGCAGTTCTTC
TRBV10-3	.	TRBJ1-1	.	13	CAISDRGNTEAFF	TGTGCCATCAGTGATAGGGGGAACACTGAAGCTTTCTTT
TRBV5-1	.	TRBJ2-3	few	13	CASSLGDLDTQYF	TGCGCCAGCAGCTTGGGGGACCTCGATACGCAGTATTTT
TRBV4-1	TRBD1	TRBJ1-3	.	16	CASSQGDRETGNTIYF	TGCGCCAGCAGCCAGGGAGACAGGGAAACTGGAAACACCATATATTTT
TRBV29-1	TRBD2	TRBJ2-5	medium-sized	19	CSVEPMTSGGAYGQETQYF	TGCAGCGTTGAGCCTATGACTAGCGGGGGGGCCTACGGGCAAGAGACCCAGTACTTC
TRBV7-2	TRBD1	TRBJ2-7	.	13	CASSWLDRYEQYF	TGTGCCAGCAGCTGGCTGGACAGGTACGAGCAGTACTTC
TRBV7-2	.	TRBJ2-1	few	17	CASSSQGLSSSYNEQFF	TGTGCCAGCAGCTCACAGGGCCTTAGCAGCTCCTACAATGAGCAGTTCTTC
TRBV19	TRBD2	TRBJ2-5	.	16	CASSLAGGPLQETQYF	TGTGCCAGTAGTCTTGCGGGAGGGCCCCTCCAAGAGACCCAGTACTTC
TRBV7-2	TRBD2	TRBJ2-5	few	17	CASSPGGLAGIQETQYF	TGTGCCAGCAGCCCTGGAGGGCTAGCGGGGATTCAAGAGACCCAGTACTTC
TRBV9	.	TRBJ1-2	.	13	CASSPDMNYGYTF	TGTGCCAGCAGTCCCGACATGAACTATGGCTACACCTTC
TRBV7-6	.	TRBJ2-5	.	15	CASSLGPKPGETQYF	TGTGCCAGCAGCTTAGGACCTAAACCAGGGGAGACCCAGTACTTC
TRBV7-9	.	TRBJ2-1	many	12	CASSLASNEQFF	TGTGCCAGCAGCTTAGCTAGCAATGAGCAGTTCTTC
TRBV18	.	TRBJ2-3	few	20	CASSPVDSPNAEGLTDTQYF	TGTGCCAGCTCACCGGTGGACAGCCCGAACGCGGAGGGGCTAACAGATACGCAGTATTTT
TRBV7-9	.	TRBJ2-1	.	15	CASSLEGGHGNEQFF	TGTGCCAGCAGCTTAGAAGGCGGGCACGGCAATGAGCAGTTCTTC
TRBV15	.	TRBJ2-7	.	14	CATSRPDSSYEQYF	TGTGCCACCAGCCGGCCGGACTCCTCCTACGAGCAGTACTTC
TRBV20-1	.	TRBJ1-2	.	13	CSAWAGRAYGYTF	TGCAGTGCTTGGGCAGGGAGGGCCTATGGCTACACCTTC
TRBV4-2	TRBD1	TRBJ2-3	few	15	CASSQAGTGEGTQYF	TGTGCCAGCAGCCAAGCTGGGACAGGGGAAGGTACGCAGTATTTT